Only one count was recorded for the clone carrying this TCR beta chain. This record comes from a study of blood T cell repertoires in COVID-19. Data came from immunoSEQ multiplex PCR; TCRdb stores just in-frame clones and leaves some out. The table records roughly 380,000 clones, 88% of them present only once. Germline V gene sequence: CDR1 WSHSY, CDR2 SAAADI. Trimming took 3 bases from V and 5 from J, leaving 13 bases between them. The CDR3 loop spans 14 amino acids. Recruits, aged roughly 18 to 95 years, lived in 24 US areas. Allocation to cohorts depended on clinical history reported by the participants.

The TCR sequence derives from a woman younger than 45 who had been exposed to COVID-19. The sample taken for sequencing was PBMCs or T cells enriched from blood (not recorded which). The genes are TRBV10-2 and TRBJ2-5; maybe TRBD1 (5 bases). DNA of the CDR3: TGCGCCAGCAGTGAACCTACAGGTTCCGAGACCCAGTACTTC. Translating gives CASSEPTGSETQYF.